These T cell receptor beta chains were read from a single sample in a study of blood T cell repertoires in COVID-19. TCRdb's table, derived via immunoSEQ multiplex PCR, lists solely in-frame clones and lacks some. The table records approximately 390,000 clones, around 87% of them present only once. Sequenced sample: peripheral blood. The receptors come from a woman aged 60-70 years with COVID-19, enrolled during active disease. Both conserved end residues are part of each CDR3. The D gene is left open where the match is weak. A clone size is listed for some rows: how often the clone was seen (once, few, many), or a class if it is expanded.

CDR3: CASRPKVGLRDEQFF
DNA: TGTGCCAGCAGACCAAAGGTCGGTTTGAGGGATGAGCAGTTCTTC
J: TRBJ2-1
D: NA
size: once
V: TRBV11-2

CDR3: CASSLRPRGNTEAFF
DNA: TGTGCCAGCAGTTTAAGACCCCGCGGGAACACTGAAGCTTTCTTT
J: TRBJ1-1
D: NA
size: NA
V: TRBV28

CDR3: CASSRTGGGRTSSYNSPLHF
DNA: TGTGCCAGCAGTCGGACGGGGGGCGGAAGAACCAGCTCCTATAATTCACCCCTCCACTTT
J: TRBJ1-6
D: NA
size: once
V: TRBV9

CDR3: CASRVGGGTYNEQFF
DNA: TGTGCCAGCAGGGTCGGCGGGGGAACCTACAATGAGCAGTTCTTC
J: TRBJ2-1
D: TRBD2
size: NA
V: TRBV28

CDR3: CASSAGQGPLEKLFF
DNA: TGTGCCAGTAGTGCGGGACAGGGTCCCCTGGAGAAACTGTTTTTT
J: TRBJ1-4
D: TRBD1
size: NA
V: TRBV19

CDR3: CASSPEGTGGKNYGYTF
DNA: TGTGCCAGCTCACCTGAGGGGACAGGGGGGAAAAACTATGGCTACACCTTC
J: TRBJ1-2
D: TRBD1
size: NA
V: TRBV18

CDR3: CASSSQGKPQHF
DNA: TGTGCCAGCTCATCTCAGGGTAAGCCCCAGCATTTT
J: TRBJ1-5
D: NA
size: NA
V: TRBV18

CDR3: CASSQSSSGGDTDTQYF
DNA: TGCGCCAGCAGCCAATCTTCTAGCGGGGGGGACACAGATACGCAGTATTTT
J: TRBJ2-3
D: TRBD2
size: once
V: TRBV4-1

CDR3: CASSELRLVDYEQYF
DNA: TGTGCCAGCAGTGAACTGCGACTAGTTGACTACGAGCAGTACTTC
J: TRBJ2-7
D: NA
size: NA
V: TRBV6-1

CDR3: CASSVGTQLVPNTEAFF
DNA: TGTGCCAGCAGCGTAGGCACCCAACTGGTACCGAACACTGAAGCTTTCTTT
J: TRBJ1-1
D: NA
size: NA
V: TRBV9

CDR3: CASSLAGNYYNEQFF
DNA: TGCGCCAGCAGCTTGGCAGGGAATTACTACAATGAGCAGTTCTTC
J: TRBJ2-1
D: NA
size: NA
V: TRBV5-1

CDR3: CASSLSLPVGLSEAAFF
DNA: TGTGCCAGCAGTTTATCACTCCCCGTAGGTCTGAGCGAGGCAGCTTTCTTT
J: TRBJ1-1
D: NA
size: NA
V: TRBV27

CDR3: CASTRGGYSFRPYGYTF
DNA: TGTGCCAGCACCCGGGGGGGGTATTCCTTCCGTCCCTATGGCTACACCTTC
J: TRBJ1-2
D: NA
size: NA
V: TRBV7-8

CDR3: CASTSRDRQNSPLHF
DNA: TGTGCCAGCACCAGCCGGGACAGACAGAATTCACCCCTCCACTTT
J: TRBJ1-6
D: TRBD1
size: NA
V: TRBV3-1/TRBV3-2

CDR3: CASSVAAGGLPGELFF
DNA: TGTGCCAGCAGCGTAGCAGCGGGGGGGCTTCCCGGGGAGCTGTTTTTT
J: TRBJ2-2
D: TRBD2
size: few
V: TRBV9

CDR3: CASSLAFEQGDYGYTF
DNA: TGTGCCAGCAGCTTGGCCTTCGAACAGGGAGACTATGGCTACACCTTC
J: TRBJ1-2
D: NA
size: few
V: TRBV5-4

CDR3: CASRKDRFVYQPQHF
DNA: TGTGCCAGCAGGAAGGACAGGTTTGTCTATCAGCCCCAGCATTTT
J: TRBJ1-5
D: TRBD1
size: NA
V: TRBV6-5

CDR3: CASSQSFTGGGEKLFF
DNA: TGTGCCAGCAGCCAATCATTCACAGGGGGCGGTGAAAAACTGTTTTTT
J: TRBJ1-4
D: TRBD1
size: NA
V: TRBV5-5

CDR3: CGTGRNYEQYF
DNA: TGTGGGACAGGGCGGAACTACGAGCAGTACTTC
J: TRBJ2-7
D: TRBD1
size: NA
V: TRBV30

CDR3: CASSEVRQGGYTF
DNA: TGTGCCAGCAGTGAAGTCAGACAGGGCGGCTACACCTTC
J: TRBJ1-2
D: TRBD1
size: NA
V: TRBV6-1

CDR3: CASSDWSLNTEAFF
DNA: TGCGCCAGCAGTGACTGGAGCTTAAACACTGAAGCTTTCTTT
J: TRBJ1-1
D: NA
size: NA
V: TRBV10-2

CDR3: CASSVTGRNEQFF
DNA: TGCGCCAGCAGCGTGACAGGCCGCAATGAGCAGTTCTTC
J: TRBJ2-1
D: NA
size: once
V: TRBV5-1

CDR3: CAWSVRGDQPQHF
DNA: TGTGCCTGGAGTGTCCGGGGGGATCAGCCCCAGCATTTT
J: TRBJ1-5
D: NA
size: NA
V: TRBV30

CDR3: CSVYRTGGVVTEAFF
DNA: TGCAGCGTTTACAGGACAGGGGGTGTTGTCACTGAAGCTTTCTTT
J: TRBJ1-1
D: TRBD1
size: NA
V: TRBV29-1

CDR3: CASSLSQVISYEQYF
DNA: TGTGCCAGCAGCTTATCACAGGTGATCTCCTACGAGCAGTACTTC
J: TRBJ2-7
D: NA
size: NA
V: TRBV7-9

CDR3: CASSLHREDTQYF
DNA: TGTGCCAGCAGCCTCCACCGGGAGGATACGCAGTATTTT
J: TRBJ2-3
D: NA
size: NA
V: TRBV5-8

CDR3: CASSMREGTNEKLFF
DNA: TGTGCCAGTAGTATGAGGGAGGGGACTAATGAAAAACTGTTTTTT
J: TRBJ1-4
D: NA
size: NA
V: TRBV19

CDR3: CASSLLGQKYTEAFF
DNA: TGTGCCAGCAGTTTATTGGGACAGAAATACACTGAAGCTTTCTTT
J: TRBJ1-1
D: TRBD1
size: NA
V: TRBV5-4

CDR3: CASTHGTVNTEAFF
DNA: TGTGCCAGCACCCACGGGACAGTTAACACTGAAGCTTTCTTT
J: TRBJ1-1
D: TRBD1
size: few
V: TRBV6-5

CDR3: CASSPGLFQETQYF
DNA: TGTGCCAGCAGCCCGGGACTGTTCCAAGAGACCCAGTACTTC
J: TRBJ2-5
D: NA
size: NA
V: TRBV5-4

CDR3: CASTNPGGAYTEAFF
DNA: TGTGCCAGCACCAACCCGGGGGGCGCTTACACTGAAGCTTTCTTT
J: TRBJ1-1
D: NA
size: few
V: TRBV6-6

CDR3: CASSLTGTGSRETQYF
DNA: TGTGCCAGCAGTCTAACCGGGACAGGATCGCGAGAGACCCAGTACTTC
J: TRBJ2-5
D: TRBD1
size: NA
V: TRBV3-1/TRBV3-2

CDR3: CASRGATEQYF
DNA: TGTGCCAGCAGGGGGGCTACCGAGCAGTACTTC
J: TRBJ2-7
D: NA
size: NA
V: TRBV6-5

CDR3: CASSLVGAGGNEQFF
DNA: TGTGCCAGCAGCTTGGTTGGAGCGGGGGGCAATGAGCAGTTCTTC
J: TRBJ2-1
D: TRBD2
size: NA
V: TRBV5-4

CDR3: CASTLGAPPGNTIYF
DNA: TGTGCCAGTACCCTAGGGGCTCCCCCTGGAAACACCATATATTTT
J: TRBJ1-3
D: NA
size: NA
V: TRBV19

CDR3: CATSEMGLAAQYF
DNA: TGTGCCACCAGTGAGATGGGGCTCGCGGCCCAGTACTTC
J: TRBJ2-5
D: NA
size: NA
V: TRBV24-1

CDR3: CASSIGRADPWGWNSPLHF
DNA: TGTGCCAGTAGTATCGGCAGGGCAGACCCCTGGGGATGGAATTCACCCCTCCACTTT
J: TRBJ1-6
D: NA
size: once
V: TRBV19

CDR3: CASSIGGSSSYEQYF
DNA: TGTGCCAGTAGTATCGGAGGGTCATCCTCCTACGAGCAGTACTTC
J: TRBJ2-7
D: NA
size: NA
V: TRBV19

CDR3: CAWSSTRTGETYEQYF
DNA: TGTGCCTGGAGTTCAACCAGAACAGGGGAAACCTACGAGCAGTACTTC
J: TRBJ2-7
D: TRBD1
size: NA
V: TRBV30

CDR3: CASSQGTAGELFF
DNA: TGCGCCAGCAGCCAAGGCACAGCCGGGGAGCTGTTTTTT
J: TRBJ2-2
D: NA
size: few
V: TRBV4-1

CDR3: CASSEVYLNTEAFF
DNA: TGTGCCAGCAGTGAAGTCTACTTGAACACTGAAGCTTTCTTT
J: TRBJ1-1
D: NA
size: NA
V: TRBV6-1

CDR3: CASSWGTVHSGNTIYF
DNA: TGCGCCAGCAGCTGGGGGACAGTTCACTCTGGAAACACCATATATTTT
J: TRBJ1-3
D: TRBD1
size: NA
V: TRBV5-1

CDR3: CASSLNYEQYF
DNA: TGTGCCAGCAGCCTTAACTACGAGCAGTACTTC
J: TRBJ2-7
D: NA
size: NA
V: TRBV3-1/TRBV3-2